These 8 T cell receptor beta chains were sequenced from one sample in a study of T cell responses to AZD1222 COVID-19 vaccine. Measured with immunoSEQ multiplex PCR; TCRdb has only the in-frame clones, and not every one. Among around 170,000 clones listed, around 90% were seen once. Sequenced here: peripheral blood, sampled on day 0 of AZD1222 vaccination. The source of these receptors is an adult in good health.

The genes are TRBV6-5 and TRBJ2-7; TRBD2 might be the D (7 bases). The CDR3 is 13 amino acids. The germline CDR1 and CDR2 sequences are MNHEY and SVGAGI. The V end was cut by 5 bases, the J end by 3 bases, with 11 bases between. The CDR3 sequence is CASSRGAVYEQYF. Here the CDR3 DNA reads TGTGCCAGCAGTCGGGGGGCGGTCTACGAGCAGTACTTC.

The V call is TRBV4-1, the J call TRBJ2-5; D may correspond to TRBD1 or TRBD2 (5 bases each). Germline assignment: CDR1 MGHRA and CDR2 YSYEKL. CDR3 length: 15 amino acids. V was cut by 1 base and J by 4 bases, with 13 bases left in between. DNA for the CDR3: TGCGCCAGCAGCCAAGCCGGGGCCCAGGGAGAGACCCAGTACTTC. This translates into CASSQAGAQGETQYF.

J is TRBJ2-5 and V is TRBV11-1, with D maybe TRBD2 (6 bases). This CDR3 contains 14 residues. The V gene lost 3 bases and the J gene lost 1 base, with 9 bases spanning the gap. Germline CDR1 reads SGHAT; CDR2 reads FQDESV (reference sequence). In DNA form, the CDR3 reads TGTGCCAGCAGCTTCCGGGACTTCCAAGAGACCCAGTACTTC. This gives the protein CASSFRDFQETQYF.

The chain couples TRBV28 to TRBJ2-5; D is undetermined. The CDR3 length is 11 residues. Germline CDR1 and CDR2: MDHEN and SYDVKM. V was pared by 5 bases and J by 3 bases, with 4 bases between. CDR3 bases: TGTGCCAGCAGTCCTAAAGAGACCCAGTACTTC. Protein: CASSPKETQYF.

The gene calls are TRBV11-2 and TRBJ2-6; D is uncertain. The germline V and J ends were trimmed by 6 bases and 1 base, with 10 bases remaining between them. Germline lookup yields CDR1 SGHAT and CDR2 FQNNGV. The CDR3 extends over 15 amino acids. Here the CDR3 DNA reads TGTGCCAGCAGACACCGAACGTCTGGGGCCAACGTCCTGACTTTC. Translation gives CASRHRTSGANVLTF.

This clone was counted once. V and J are TRBV7-2 and TRBJ2-5, with D uncertain. The germline CDR1 and CDR2 sequences are SGHTA and FQGNSA. Trimming stripped 5 bases from V and 1 base from J, with 11 bases between. CDR3 length equals 14 residues. CDR3: CASSQIELQETQYF. The CDR3, as DNA: TGTGCCAGCAGCCAGATTGAACTCCAAGAGACCCAGTACTTC.

The gene calls are TRBV25-1 and TRBJ1-2, with D possibly being TRBD1 (6 bases). Looked up from germline, CDR1 is MGHDK and CDR2 is SYGVNS. The CDR3 is 13 residues long. Trimming pared 6 bases from V and 3 bases from J, leaving 11 bases between. The DNA of the CDR3 is TGTGCCAGCAGGCCTACAGGGTACTATGGCTACACCTTC. This sequence encodes CASRPTGYYGYTF.

The chain links TRBV28 to TRBJ2-1; the match to TRBD2 covers 15 bases. The V gene end was trimmed by 8 bases and the J gene end by 4 bases; junction bases not matched to a gene: 12. Germline-derived CDR1 and CDR2 are MDHEN and SYDVKM. The CDR3 runs 18 residues. The CDR3 nucleotides are TGTGCCAGCGTAAGCAGGACTAGCGGGAGGGCCCAGTACAATGAGCAGTTCTTC. This encodes CASVSRTSGRAQYNEQFF.